This T cell receptor (beta chain) was observed in a study of T cell changes during pregnancy in multiple sclerosis. Between the trimmed V and J ends, which lost 0 bases and 2 bases, there was a span of 9 bases. Germline loops: CDR1 SGDLS, CDR2 YYNGEE. The CDR3 contains 14 residues. Repertoires were generated with immunoSEQ multiplex PCR, while TCRdb's copy carries only in-frame clones and drops some. The sample shows approximately 100,000 clones, roughly nine tenths of them seen only once. The chain uses TRBV9 and TRBJ2-7; the D gene is possibly TRBD2 (6 bases). The clonotype was recovered from a female donor with multiple sclerosis, enrolled in a pregnancy study. The input for sequencing was peripheral blood, taken after pregnancy. Here the CDR3 DNA reads TGTGCCAGCAGCGTAGGTGGGAGGACCTACGAGCAGTACTTC. Translated, it gives CASSVGGRTYEQYF.